This paragraph reports one T cell receptor beta chain. Antigen specificity is unknown. The sample originates from a study of cytomegalovirus exposure and HLA in healthy donors. Trimming took off 1 base at V and 6 bases at J, with 15 bases between the two ends. This CDR3 is built from 15 residues. The germline V gene encodes CDR1 MNHEY and CDR2 SMNVEV (reference sequence). The primer mix had 60 Vbeta and 13 Jbeta primers. The table came from immunoSEQ multiplex PCR; TCRdb's copy has only in-frame clones and leaves some out. The sample records over 100,000 clones, around four fifths being singletons. Findings and limits, study-wide: Solely CMV serostatus was available to characterize immune exposure. The study put around 180 TCR beta chains on its list as cytomegalovirus-associated. In a later analysis, specific HLA alleles were associated with under 20,000 TCR beta sequences at a 0.05 false discovery rate.

The TCR sequence derives from a woman aged 45-65 years in good health and CMV-seropositive. Sequenced material: PBMCs. The rearrangement joins TRBV27 to TRBJ1-1, with D possibly matching TRBD1 (6 bases). The DNA for the CDR3 is TGTGCCAGCAGTTTATATAACAGGGACAAATCTGAAGCTTTCTTT. It specifies CASSLYNRDKSEAFF.